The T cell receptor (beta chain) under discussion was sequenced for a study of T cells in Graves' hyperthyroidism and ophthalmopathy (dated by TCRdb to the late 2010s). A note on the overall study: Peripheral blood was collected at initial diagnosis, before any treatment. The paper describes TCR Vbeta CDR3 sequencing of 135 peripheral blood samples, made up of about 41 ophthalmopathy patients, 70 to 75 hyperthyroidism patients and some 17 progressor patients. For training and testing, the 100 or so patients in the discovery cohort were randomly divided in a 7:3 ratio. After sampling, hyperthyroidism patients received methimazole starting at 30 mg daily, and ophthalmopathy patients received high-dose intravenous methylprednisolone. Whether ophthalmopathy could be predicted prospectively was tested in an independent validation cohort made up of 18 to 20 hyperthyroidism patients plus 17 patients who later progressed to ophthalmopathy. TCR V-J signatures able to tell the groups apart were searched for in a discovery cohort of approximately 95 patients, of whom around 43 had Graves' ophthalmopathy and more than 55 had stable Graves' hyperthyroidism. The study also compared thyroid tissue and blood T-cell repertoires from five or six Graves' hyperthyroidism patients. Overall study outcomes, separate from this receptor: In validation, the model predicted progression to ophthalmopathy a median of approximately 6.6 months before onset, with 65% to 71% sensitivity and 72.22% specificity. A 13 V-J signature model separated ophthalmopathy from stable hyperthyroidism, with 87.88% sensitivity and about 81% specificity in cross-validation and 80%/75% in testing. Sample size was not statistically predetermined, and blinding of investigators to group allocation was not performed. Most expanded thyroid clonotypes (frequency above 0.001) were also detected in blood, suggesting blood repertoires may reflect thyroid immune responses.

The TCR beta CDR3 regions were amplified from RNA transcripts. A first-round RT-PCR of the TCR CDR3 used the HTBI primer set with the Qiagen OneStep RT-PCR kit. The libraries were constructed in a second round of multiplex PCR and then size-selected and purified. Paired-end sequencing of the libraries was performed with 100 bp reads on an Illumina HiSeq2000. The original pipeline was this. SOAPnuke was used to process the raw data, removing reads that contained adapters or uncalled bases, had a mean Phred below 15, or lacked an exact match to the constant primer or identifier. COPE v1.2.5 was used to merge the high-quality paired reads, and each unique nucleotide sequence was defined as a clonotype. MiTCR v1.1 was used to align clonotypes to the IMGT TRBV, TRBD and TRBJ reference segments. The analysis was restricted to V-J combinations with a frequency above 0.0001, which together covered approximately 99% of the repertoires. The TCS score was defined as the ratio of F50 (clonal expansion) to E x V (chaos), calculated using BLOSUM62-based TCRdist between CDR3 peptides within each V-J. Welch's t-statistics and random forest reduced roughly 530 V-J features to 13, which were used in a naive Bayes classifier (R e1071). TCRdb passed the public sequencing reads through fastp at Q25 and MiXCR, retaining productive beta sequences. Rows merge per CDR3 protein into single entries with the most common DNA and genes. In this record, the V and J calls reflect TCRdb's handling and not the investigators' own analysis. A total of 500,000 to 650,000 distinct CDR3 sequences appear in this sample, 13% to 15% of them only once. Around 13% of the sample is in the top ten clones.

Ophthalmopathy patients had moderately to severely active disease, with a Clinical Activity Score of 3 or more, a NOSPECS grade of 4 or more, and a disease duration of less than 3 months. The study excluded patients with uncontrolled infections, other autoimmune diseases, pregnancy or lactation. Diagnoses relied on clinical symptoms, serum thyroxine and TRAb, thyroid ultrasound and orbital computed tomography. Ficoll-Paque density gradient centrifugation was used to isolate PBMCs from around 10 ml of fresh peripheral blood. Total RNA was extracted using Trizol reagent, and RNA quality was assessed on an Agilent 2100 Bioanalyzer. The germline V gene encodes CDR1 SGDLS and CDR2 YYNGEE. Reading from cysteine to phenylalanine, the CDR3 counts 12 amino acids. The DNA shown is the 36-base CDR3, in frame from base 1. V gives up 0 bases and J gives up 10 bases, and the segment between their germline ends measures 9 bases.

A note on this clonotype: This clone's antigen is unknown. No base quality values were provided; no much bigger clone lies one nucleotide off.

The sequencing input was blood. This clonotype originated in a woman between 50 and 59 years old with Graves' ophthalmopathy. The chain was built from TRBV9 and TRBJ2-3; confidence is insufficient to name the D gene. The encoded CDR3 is CASSVVTGAQYF. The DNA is TGTGCCAGCAGCGTAGTCACCGGAGCGCAGTATTTT.